Many counts were recorded for the clone carrying this T cell receptor beta chain. The antigen is undetermined. The sample belongs to a study of identical twins. Findings and caveats of the study: Rather than following the same donors, the conclusions depended on cross-sectional statistical analysis. In monozygotic twins, models underestimated the sharing of out-of-frame TCR alpha.

TCRdb reanalysed the 5' RACE reads using MiXCR and keeps one entry per CDR3 protein. The sample includes about 390,000 distinct CDR3 sequences, about 9% of them seen just once. All donors comprised healthy Caucasians. This clonotype was sampled from a woman aged 45-65 years in good health. The sample taken for sequencing was naive T cells sorted from blood.

The CDR3 reads CASTRQGAWEQYF. The CDR3 nucleotides are TGTGCCAGCACTAGACAGGGGGCGTGGGAGCAGTACTTC. This chain connects TRBV12-3 or TRBV12-4 to TRBJ2-7, with 10 nucleotides matching TRBD1. V lost 7 bases and J lost 7; bases outside the gene matches: 7. The CDR3 has 13 residues.